This TCR beta chain was sequenced for a study of cytomegalovirus exposure and HLA in healthy donors. The study's findings and limits: Most CMV-associated TCR beta chains were later found to appear HLA-restricted. Among TCR beta chains, those listed as cytomegalovirus-associated numbered over 150. Sequencing had likely introduced a cluster of highly shared sequence variants as an artifact.

PCR used 60 Vbeta primers and 13 Jbeta primers. The method was immunoSEQ multiplex PCR; TCRdb's version includes in-frame clones alone and lacks a portion of them. This table holds 150,000 or so clones, about 78% found once. V lost 5 bases to trimming and J lost 2 bases; unmatched junction nucleotides: 12. Germline lookup yields CDR1 MDHEN and CDR2 SYDVKM. This CDR3 is 16 amino acids long. About this clone: Its antigen is not known.

The source material was PBMCs. This chain links TRBV28 with TRBJ2-7, with TRBD1 matching 7 bases. The receptor was isolated from a female donor in good health and CMV-seronegative. DNA of the CDR3: TGTGCCAGCAGTGGGGGCATCGACAGGGTTACCTACGAGCAGTACTTC. This translates into CASSGGIDRVTYEQYF.